This T cell receptor (beta chain) was obtained from a study of regulatory T cells in long-lasting Graves disease. The CDR3 loop spans 15 amino acids. V was pared by 2 bases and J by 2 bases, with 5 bases of the junction left unmatched. Time point here: newly diagnosed GD, antithyroid drugs for less than 3 months. PBMC RNA was the source of the TCR library. General study findings and limits: When disease was persistent, TRBV28, TRBJ1-2 and TRBJ2-5 were the favored segments. The TCR repertoire of persistent Graves' patients was less diverse than that of newly diagnosed ones.

As to this clonotype: Its antigen is undetermined.

Construction of TCR beta libraries relied on iRepertoire HTBI primers and on Arm-PCR targeting CDR3 regions. TCRdb itself ran the multiplex PCR reads through MiXCR, one entry per CDR3 protein. Among roughly 520,000 distinct CDR3 sequences, about 12% were seen once, and the ten largest hold roughly 8.2%. These data also featured in a second study, about T cells in Graves' hyperthyroidism and ophthalmopathy. As reported in that work: A median around 5.9 months before onset, the model predicted ophthalmopathy.

The TCR was taken from a woman aged 25 to 45 with Graves disease. The gene calls are TRBV12-3 or TRBV12-4 and TRBJ2-7, with 8 bases identical to TRBD1. The sample was peripheral blood mononuclear cells (PBMCs), taken at new diagnosis, from a patient treated with antithyroid drugs. The CDR3 DNA is TGTGCCAGCAGTTTAAGGACAGGGACCGCCTACGAGCAGTACTTC. It specifies CASSLRTGTAYEQYF.